What follows are 30 T cell receptor beta chains derived from one specimen sequenced in a study of blood T cells in healthy people across ages. It was with a sample-barcoded 5' primer and a J-beta primer mix that a second PCR of roughly 6 to 11 cycles was run. TCRdb re-analysed the 5' RACE reads in MiXCR, keeping a single row per CDR3 protein. The sample includes under 2 million distinct CDR3 sequences, 34% of them seen just once. Sequenced: blood. These receptors originate from a woman aged 25 to 39 in good health.

This clonotype turned up a few times. The J gene is TRBJ2-3, the V gene TRBV18, with 9 nucleotides matching TRBD2. CDR3 length: 19 amino acids. CDR1 and CDR2 (germline): KGHSH, LQKENI. Trimming at V came to 3 bases and at J to 4 bases, leaving 17 bases not matched to a gene. DNA for the CDR3: TGTGCCAGCTCACCGGGTCTAGCGGGGTTTGCTGGTGTTTCAGATACGCAGTATTTT. Protein: CASSPGLAGFAGVSDTQYF. Looking up the rest from reference TRBV18 and TRBJ2-3 gives the full variable domain: NAGVMQNPRHLVRRRGQEARLRCSPMKGHSHVYWYRQLPEEGLKFMVYLQKENIIDESGMPKERFSAEFPKEGPSILRIQQVVRGDSAAYFCASSPGLAGFAGVSDTQYFGPGTRLTVL.

The chain has TRBV20-1 and TRBJ2-1; 8 bases match TRBD2. The CDR3 totals 17 residues. Germline lookup yields CDR1 DFQATT and CDR2 SNEGSKA (reference sequence). V shed 2 bases and J 8 bases; nucleotides not matched to a gene: 17. CDR3 loop: CSARYTWLAGSGDEQFF. DNA of the CDR3: TGCAGTGCTAGATATACCTGGCTAGCGGGTAGTGGGGATGAGCAGTTCTTC.

As for this clonotype: A read error may account for a junction end that differs from germline. The CDR3 DNA reads as TGTGCCGGCAGCAACTTCCTAGCGGGAGTTAACTACGAGCAGTACTTC. Amino acids: CAGSNFLAGVNYEQYF. The rearrangement uses TRBV7-2 and TRBJ2-7; TRBD2 matches 10 bases. Germline loops: CDR1 SGHTA, CDR2 FQGNSA. CDR3 length: 16 amino acids.

Remarks on this clonotype: Sequence at one end of the junction differs from germline and may be a read error. The CDR3 DNA reads TGCGCCTGGAGTGAGGGGGCAGACGGCTACACCTTC. Protein sequence: CAWSEGADGYTF. The rearrangement uses TRBV30 and TRBJ1-2; TRBD1 agrees at 7 bases. The CDR3 runs to 12 residues. From germline, CDR1 is GTSNPN and CDR2 SVGIG (reference sequence).

This clonotype has just a few counts. The V gene is TRBV5-8, the J gene TRBJ2-7, with 7 nucleotides matching TRBD2. Per germline, CDR1 SGHTS and CDR2 YDEGEE. This CDR3 is built from 17 residues. V lost 4 bases, J lost 2 bases, and 15 bases stayed unmatched. CDR3 sequence: CASSRAGRGSFTYEQYF. In DNA form, the CDR3 reads TGTGCCAGCAGCCGGGCTGGCCGCGGGAGTTTTACCTACGAGCAGTACTTC.

This sequence joins TRBV23-1 and TRBJ2-1, with 9 nucleotides matching TRBD2. TRBV23-1 counts as an open reading frame of uncertain function. CDR3 size: 17 residues. J was trimmed by 6 bases and V by 7 bases; bases with no gene match: 16. The CDR3: CASNITGCGRAGNEQFF. The CDR3 DNA reads TGCGCCAGCAATATTACGGGTTGCGGGAGGGCGGGCAATGAGCAGTTCTTC.

The chain has TRBV9 and TRBJ1-2; D is unresolved. The germline V gene has CDR1 SGDLS and CDR2 YYNGEE. Trimming stripped 4 bases from V and 5 bases from J, with 15 bases between. The CDR3 consists of 14 residues. This chain's CDR3 is CASSPPPGGYGYTF. In nucleotides, the CDR3 is TGTGCCAGCAGCCCTCCCCCTGGCGGGTATGGCTACACCTTC. The full variable domain, its missing parts supplied by reference TRBV9 and TRBJ1-2, is DSGVTQTPKHLITATGQRVTLRCSPRSGDLSVYWYQQSLDQGLQFLIQYYNGEERAKGNILERFSAQQFPDLHSELNLSSLELGDSALYFCASSPPPGGYGYTFGSGTRLTVV.

This clonotype was seen a few times. The gene calls are TRBV7-2 and TRBJ2-7, with TRBD2 as a possible D gene (6 bases). The germline V gene has CDR1 SGHTA and CDR2 FQGNSA. The V gene lost 5 bases and the J gene lost 2 bases, with 19 bases spanning the gap. The CDR3 is 16 amino acids. The CDR3 sequence is CASSPLWTTPTYEQYF. As DNA, the CDR3 is TGTGCCAGCAGCCCCCTGTGGACTACGCCAACCTACGAGCAGTACTTC.

The chain combines TRBV7-7 with TRBJ2-7, with TRBD2 identical over 8 bases. V was pared by 1 base and J by 7 bases, with 15 bases of the junction left unmatched. The CDR3 runs to 17 residues. Germline values: CDR1 SSHAT, CDR2 FNYEAQ (reference sequence). The chain's CDR3 is CASSLGPAGGLYNEQYF. The CDR3 nucleotides read TGTGCCAGCAGCTTAGGGCCGGCGGGAGGCCTCTACAATGAGCAGTACTTC.

This clonotype was seen a few times. The chain is built from TRBV12-3 or TRBV12-4 and TRBJ2-3, with TRBD2 matching over 8 bases. Trimming at V came to 5 bases and at J to 5 bases, leaving 15 bases not matched to a gene. There are 17 residues in the CDR3. The CDR3 bases are TGTGCCAGCAGTCGCCCCTGGGGCAGCGGGGGACTAGATACGCAGTATTTT. It specifies CASSRPWGSGGLDTQYF.

Regarding this clonotype: Germline is not matched at one junction end, which may reflect a read error. The genes are TRBV13 and TRBJ1-1; D is undetermined. This CDR3 has 13 residues. Looked up from germline, CDR1 is PRHDT and CDR2 is FYEKMQ (reference sequence). This CDR3 reads CASSAPVGTGAFF. In DNA form, the CDR3 reads TGTGCCAGCAGCGCCCCGGTGGGCACTGGAGCTTTCTTT.

In this sample, this clonotype turned up a few times. This chain links TRBV25-1 with TRBJ2-4; no reliable D call. The germline V gene has CDR1 MGHDK and CDR2 SYGVNS. CDR3 length: 16 residues. V was clipped by 4 bases and J by 13 bases, with 26 bases between them. The CDR3 DNA reads TGTGCCAGCAGTGTACTTAAGACCGGGCCTCTATATGAGCAGTACTTC. Protein product: CASSVLKTGPLYEQYF. Filled out from reference TRBV25-1 and TRBJ2-4, the complete variable domain reads EADIYQTPRYLVIGTGKKITLECSQTMGHDKMYWYQQDPGMELHLIHYSYGVNSTEKGDLSSESTVSRIRTEHFPLTLESARPSHTSQYLCASSVLKTGPLYEQYFGAGTRLSVL.

Comment on this clonotype: A much larger clone is a single base away; this may be a read error. The genes are TRBV4-2 and TRBJ2-1; TRBD2 might be the D (6 bases). V lost 4 bases and J 4 bases, leaving 14 bases between the germline ends. Per germline, CDR1 LGHNA and CDR2 YNFKEQ. The CDR3 runs 15 residues. The CDR3 sequence is CASSRARGMYNEQFF. In DNA form, the CDR3 reads TGTGCCAGCAGCCGAGCCCGGGGGATGTACAATGAGCAGTTCTTC.

This clonotype was observed a few times. V gene TRBV4-1 combines with J gene TRBJ2-3, with D possibly being TRBD1 or TRBD2 (5 bases each). This CDR3 has 16 amino acids. Germline V gene sequence: CDR1 MGHRA, CDR2 YSYEKL. The V and J ends lost 4 bases and 0 bases respectively, with 14 bases between them. CDR3 sequence reads: CASSPLTWGSTDTQYF. In nucleotides, the CDR3 is TGCGCCAGCAGCCCCCTAACTTGGGGGAGCACAGATACGCAGTATTTT.

The gene calls are TRBV27 and TRBJ2-5, with a tentative D call TRBD2 (5 bases). Per germline, CDR1 MNHEY and CDR2 SMNVEV (reference sequence). Trimming stripped 8 bases from V and 3 bases from J, with 13 bases between. This CDR3 has 13 residues. Here the CDR3 reads CASAAWREETQYF. CDR3 DNA: TGTGCCAGCGCCGCGTGGCGGGAAGAGACCCAGTACTTC.

The chain carries TRBV28 and TRBJ1-2, with unresolved D. V dropped 10 bases and J dropped 3 bases, with 24 bases sitting between them. CDR1 and CDR2 from the germline V gene are MDHEN and SYDVKM. This CDR3 has 16 residues. CDR3 protein: CATRPRSRGSDYGYTF. The CDR3 nucleotides are TGTGCCACTAGACCGAGGTCCCGTGGCTCAGACTATGGCTACACCTTC.

This clonotype was picked up a small number of times. V usage is TRBV27 and J usage is TRBJ2-7; 9 bases map to TRBD1. Losses at the gene ends were 3 bases for V and 7 bases for J; bases not matched to a gene: 7. Germline CDR1 reads MNHEY; CDR2 reads SMNVEV (reference sequence). CDR3 length equals 14 residues. Here the CDR3 DNA reads TGTGCCAGCAGTTTTGACAGGGGGTCGGGGGAGCAGTACTTC. Protein sequence: CASSFDRGSGEQYF.

The chain has TRBV12-3 or TRBV12-4 and TRBJ1-5, with 7 positions matching TRBD1. The length of the CDR3 is 16 residues. V gave up 5 bases and J gave up 1 base; unmatched junction bases: 8. The CDR3 region has the DNA TGTGCCAGCAGTGACCACAGGGGAGTAAGCAATCAGCCCCAGCATTTT. It encodes CASSDHRGVSNQPQHF.

The J gene is TRBJ1-5, the V gene TRBV20-1; 11 bases are a match to TRBD1. This CDR3 spans 16 amino acids. Germline V gives CDR1 DFQATT, CDR2 SNEGSKA (reference sequence). The ends lost 3 bases at V and 1 base at J; junction bases unmatched: 5. The CDR3, as DNA: TGCAGTGCTAGGGGGACAGGGGGAAGAAGCAATCAGCCCCAGCATTTT. Translating it yields CSARGTGGRSNQPQHF.

The chain joins TRBV11-2 to TRBJ1-2; TRBD1 aligns across 9 bases. V was clipped by 1 base and J by 7 bases; unmatched bases: 4. This CDR3 spans 14 amino acids. Germline-derived CDR1 and CDR2 are SGHAT and FQNNGV. DNA for the CDR3: TGTGCCAGCAGCTTAGGGACAGGGGTCGGTGGCTACACCTTC. Its translation is CASSLGTGVGGYTF.

Regarding this clonotype: This may be a read error: a much more frequent sequence differs by one nucleotide. The chain carries TRBV10-3 and TRBJ2-7; D is undetermined. The CDR3 is made up of 15 amino acids. Germline V gives CDR1 ENHRY, CDR2 SYGVKD. In nucleotides, the CDR3 is TGTGCCTTCAGTGAGTACGGATCCGGCTCCTACGAGCAGTACTTC. This encodes CAFSEYGSGSYEQYF.

The chain uses TRBV27 and TRBJ2-7, with 11 bases matching TRBD1. V lost 10 bases, J lost 4 bases, and 6 bases stayed unmatched. Per the germline V gene, CDR1 is MNHEY and CDR2 is SMNVEV (reference sequence). The CDR3 totals 13 residues. CDR3 sequence: CATSGQGAYEQYF. CDR3 coding DNA: TGTGCCACCTCTGGACAGGGGGCGTACGAGCAGTACTTC.

J is TRBJ2-7 and V is TRBV7-9; TRBD2 matches 9 bases. The germline V gene has CDR1 SEHNR and CDR2 FQNEAQ (reference sequence). V was clipped by 10 bases and J by 4 bases; unmatched bases: 8. The CDR3 is 13 residues long. The chain's CDR3 is CATLGLAGYEQYF. The DNA of the CDR3 is TGTGCCACCCTTGGCCTAGCGGGATACGAGCAGTACTTC.

This clonotype was observed a handful of times. The CDR3, as DNA: TGTGCCAGCAGCTTAGAGTCTGGGTACGGGGCCAACGTCCTGACTTTC. This sequence encodes CASSLESGYGANVLTF. The V call is TRBV7-8, the J call TRBJ2-6, with no clear D. Germline V gene data show CDR1 as SGHVS and CDR2 as FQNEAQ. V lost 1 base, J lost 4 bases, and 11 bases lay in between. This CDR3 spans 16 amino acids.

V and J are TRBV20-1 and TRBJ2-3, with TRBD2 identical over 10 bases. Germline CDR1 and CDR2: DFQATT and SNEGSKA (reference sequence). The CDR3 length is 15 residues. Trimming took 0 bases from V and 4 from J; bases not matched to a gene: 4. CDR3 loop: CSARDSGRTSDTQYF. The CDR3 DNA sequence: TGCAGTGCTAGAGATAGCGGGAGGACGTCAGATACGCAGTATTTT.

The chain combines TRBV5-4 with TRBJ2-5, with D maybe TRBD1 (6 bases). Germline CDR1 and CDR2: SGHNT and YYREEE (reference sequence). V lost 6 bases and J lost 2, with 17 bases in between. The CDR3 runs to 15 residues. In DNA, the CDR3 is TGTGCCAGCAACCGCGGGCAGGGGCCTCAAGAGACCCAGTACTTC. Its protein is CASNRGQGPQETQYF. Filled out from reference TRBV5-4 and TRBJ2-5, the complete variable domain reads ETGVTQSPTHLIKTRGQQVTLRCSSQSGHNTVSWYQQALGQGPQFIFQYYREEENGRGNFPPRFSGLQFPNYSSELNVNALELDDSALYLCASNRGQGPQETQYFGPGTRLLVL.

Worth noting for this clonotype: A much bigger clone sits one base away, suggesting this may be a read error. The gene calls are TRBV7-2 and TRBJ2-7, with 10 bases that match TRBD1. Germline V gives CDR1 SGHTA, CDR2 FQGNSA. The V and J ends lost 9 bases and 2 bases, in that order; junction bases with no gene match: 7. The CDR3 consists of 14 residues. The DNA for the CDR3 is TGTGCCAGAGTCTCCGGACAGGGGGCCTACGAGCAGTACTTC. Translating gives CARVSGQGAYEQYF.

This chain links TRBV30 with TRBJ1-2; D remains unclear. CDR1 is GTSNPN, CDR2 SVGIG, per germline (reference sequence). The CDR3 has 12 residues. V lost 1 base to trimming and J lost 2 bases, with 5 bases between them. The CDR3 region is CAWSEDNYGYTF. CDR3 bases: TGTGCCTGGAGTGAGGACAACTATGGCTACACCTTC.

This clonotype was counted a few times. The chain carries TRBV29-1 and TRBJ2-5, with a tentative D call TRBD2 (6 bases). The V gene's germline CDR1 is SQVTM and CDR2 ANQGSEA. The CDR3 length is 14 residues. V was pared by 3 bases and J by 4 bases, with 15 bases between. Here the CDR3 reads CSVESGVGVETQYF. Here the CDR3 DNA reads TGCAGCGTTGAGTCGGGGGTGGGGGTAGAGACCCAGTACTTC.

This clonotype occurred a few times. The chain employs TRBV7-6 and TRBJ2-5; 9 nucleotides match TRBD1. The end of the DNA fits TRBJ2-7 better, so the J call may be wrong. This CDR3 comprises 16 residues. CDR1 and CDR2 from the germline V gene are SGHVS and FNYEAQ. The CDR3 sequence: CASSLAARTGAYEQYF. The CDR3 DNA reads as TGTGCCAGCAGCTTAGCGGCAAGGACAGGGGCCTACGAGCAGTACTTC.